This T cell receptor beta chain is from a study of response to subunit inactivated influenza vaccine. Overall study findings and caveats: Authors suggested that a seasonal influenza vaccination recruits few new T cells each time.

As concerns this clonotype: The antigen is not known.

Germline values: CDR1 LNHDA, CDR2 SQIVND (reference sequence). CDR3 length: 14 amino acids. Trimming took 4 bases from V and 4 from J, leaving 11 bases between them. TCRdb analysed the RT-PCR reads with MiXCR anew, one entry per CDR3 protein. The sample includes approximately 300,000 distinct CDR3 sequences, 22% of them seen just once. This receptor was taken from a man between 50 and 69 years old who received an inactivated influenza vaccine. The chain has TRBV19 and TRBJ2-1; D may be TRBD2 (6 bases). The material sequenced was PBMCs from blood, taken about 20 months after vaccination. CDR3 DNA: TGTGCCAGTAGTAAGGGAGGCCGATACAATGAGCAGTTCTTC. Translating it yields CASSKGGRYNEQFF.